This T cell receptor (beta chain) was captured by sequencing in a study of PD-1 blockade in classical Hodgkin lymphoma. Each patient experienced a relapse that followed autologous stem cell transplantation, and brentuximab vedotin exposure varied. The study recorded best responses of complete response, partial response or progressive disease. With regard to this clone: Its antigen is unknown.

Study-wide results and caveats: Complete responders started with a diversity level that resembled newly diagnosed patients at baseline. CD4+ TCR diversity rose significantly by C4D1, and CD8+ TCR diversity did not. Exclusion was applied to patients who started nivolumab under 1 year after ASCT.

Sequencing was performed with immunoSEQ multiplex PCR; in TCRdb, only in-frame clones are kept and a portion is missing. Found here are tens of thousands of clones, about three quarters of them singletons; the top ten hold approximately 21%. The source of this sequence is a human donor with classical Hodgkin lymphoma. Sequencing was performed on peripheral blood mononuclear cells (PBMCs), taken before the second cycle of nivolumab.

The CDR3, as DNA: TGCGCCAGCAGCTTGGTTGGACCTTCCTACAATGAGCAGTTCTTC. This encodes CASSLVGPSYNEQFF. V gene TRBV5-1 combines with J gene TRBJ2-1; unclear D gene. The V end was cut by 0 bases, the J end by 1 base, with 8 bases between. Per germline, CDR1 SGHRS and CDR2 YFSETQ. This CDR3 is built from 15 residues. The full variable domain, completed using reference TRBV5-1 and TRBJ2-1, is KAGVTQTPRYLIKTRGQQVTLSCSPISGHRSVSWYQQTPGQGLQFLFEYFSETQRNKGNFPGRFSGRQFSNSRSEMNVSTLELGDSALYLCASSLVGPSYNEQFFGPGTRLTVL.